These 18 T cell receptor beta chains were sequenced from one sample in a study of blood T cells in healthy people across ages. A J-beta primer mix and a sample-barcoded 5' primer were used in a second PCR of about 6 to 12 cycles. TCRdb itself ran the 5' RACE reads through MiXCR, one entry per CDR3 protein. The sample yields 270,000 or so distinct CDR3 sequences, roughly a quarter seen once. What was sequenced was blood. These receptor sequences come from a woman in her 70s in good health.

This clonotype was observed a few times. The V gene is TRBV5-1, the J gene TRBJ2-3; no firm D call. CDR3 length: 15 residues. V shed 0 bases and J shed 2 bases, with 10 bases lying between them. Germline CDR1 SGHRS, CDR2 YFSETQ. The CDR3 loop is CASSLEASYTDTQYF. CDR3 DNA sequence: TGCGCCAGCAGCTTGGAGGCCTCCTACACAGATACGCAGTATTTT.

The rearrangement uses TRBV29-1 and TRBJ2-7, with TRBD2 identical over 8 bases. Trimming took 3 bases from V and 4 from J; bases not matched to a gene: 5. Germline V gene sequence: CDR1 SQVTM, CDR2 ANQGSEA. This CDR3 has 13 amino acids. The DNA for the CDR3 is TGCAGCGTTGAGTTAGCGGGGAATTACGAGCAGTACTTC. Protein: CSVELAGNYEQYF.

This clonotype has more than one count but fewer than ten. The V call is TRBV3-1, the J call TRBJ1-1; no clear D gene. Germline V lookup: CDR1 LGHDT, CDR2 YNNKEL (reference sequence). The CDR3 has 14 residues. V was clipped by 1 base and J by 1 base, with 7 bases between them. The CDR3 DNA follows: TGTGCCAGCAGCCAAGGGCAGGCGAACACTGAAGCTTTCTTT. As protein: CASSQGQANTEAFF.

The chain combines TRBV5-1 with TRBJ2-2, with 7 bases identical to TRBD2. CDR3 length: 15 residues. The V gene's germline CDR1 is SGHRS and CDR2 YFSETQ. Losses at the gene ends were 2 bases for V and 3 bases for J; bases not matched to a gene: 4. The CDR3 spells CASSFGTKDTGELFF. In nucleotides, the CDR3 is TGCGCCAGCAGCTTCGGGACTAAGGACACCGGGGAGCTGTTTTTT.

For the CDR3, the DNA is TGTGCCAGCTCACCCAACAAGGACTATGGCTACACCTTC. It specifies CASSPNKDYGYTF. The rearrangement joins TRBV18 to TRBJ1-2; D is uncertain. V was pared by 3 bases and J by 3 bases, with 8 bases between. Germline values: CDR1 KGHSH, CDR2 LQKENI. The CDR3 totals 13 residues.

The table lists this clonotype with a few counts. The rearrangement joins TRBV28 to TRBJ2-5; D possibly uses TRBD1 or TRBD2 (5 bases each). This CDR3 comprises 13 residues. Trimming pared 4 bases from V and 4 bases from J, leaving 10 bases between. The germline CDR1 and CDR2 sequences are MDHEN and SYDVKM. The CDR3: CASSWGSIETQYF. The CDR3 nucleotides read TGTGCCAGCAGTTGGGGGAGCATAGAGACCCAGTACTTC.

The chain employs TRBV19 and TRBJ2-6, with a possible D match to TRBD1 (5 bases). Trimming shortened V by 4 bases and J by 0 bases, and 13 bases separated the two germline ends. The CDR3 has 17 residues. The germline V gene encodes CDR1 LNHDA and CDR2 SQIVND (reference sequence). CDR3 in DNA: TGTGCCAGTAGTAGGGCAGGGTTTGGCTCTGGGGCCAACGTCCTGACTTTC. Its protein is CASSRAGFGSGANVLTF.

V usage is TRBV28 and J usage is TRBJ1-2; 10 bases fit TRBD1. The V gene's germline CDR1 is MDHEN and CDR2 SYDVKM. The junction had 3 bases not matched to a gene; V was cut back by 3 bases and J by 8 bases. CDR3 length: 13 residues. This CDR3 is CASSLGTGVGYTF. The DNA for the CDR3 is TGTGCCAGCAGTTTGGGGACAGGGGTCGGCTACACCTTC.

This clonotype was recorded a few times. The chain joins TRBV24-1 to TRBJ2-3; TRBD2 matches at 13 bases. Germline V gene sequence: CDR1 KGHDR, CDR2 SFDVKD. V was clipped by 0 bases and J by 4 bases; unmatched bases: 6. CDR3 length equals 18 residues. The CDR3 coding sequence is TGTGCCACCAGTGATTTGGAATCGACTAGCGGGAGGCCAGATACGCAGTATTTT. Amino acid sequence: CATSDLESTSGRPDTQYF.

The chain links TRBV7-8 to TRBJ2-7, with TRBD2 as a possible D gene (5 bases). The CDR3 spans 14 residues. From germline, CDR1 is SGHVS and CDR2 FQNEAQ. V lost 2 bases and J 0 bases, leaving 8 bases between the germline ends. In DNA, the CDR3 is TGTGCCAGCAGCTTAAGCGGCCACTCCTACGAGCAGTACTTC. Its protein is CASSLSGHSYEQYF.

This clonotype was detected a few times. The chain uses TRBV27 and TRBJ2-7; D might be TRBD2 (6 bases). Germline CDR1 MNHEY, CDR2 SMNVEV (reference sequence). Trimming stripped 2 bases from V and 3 bases from J, with 11 bases between. The CDR3 has 14 amino acids. CDR3 loop: CASSLGGVGYEQYF. In DNA, the CDR3 is TGTGCCAGCAGTTTAGGAGGGGTTGGCTACGAGCAGTACTTC.

This chain links TRBV5-1 with TRBJ2-1; no clear D. Germline lookup yields CDR1 SGHRS and CDR2 YFSETQ. Trimming took 4 bases from V and 0 from J, leaving 14 bases between them. This CDR3 is built from 16 residues. CDR3 amino acids: CASSPLKTFSYNEQFF. The CDR3 bases are TGCGCCAGCAGCCCCTTAAAGACTTTCTCCTACAATGAGCAGTTCTTC.

This clonotype occurred a few times. The chain is built from TRBV5-1 and TRBJ2-3; maybe TRBD2 (5 bases). Germline CDR1 reads SGHRS; CDR2 reads YFSETQ. V was pared by 2 bases and J by 6 bases, with 13 bases between. The CDR3 extends over 14 amino acids. CDR3 in DNA: TGCGCCAGCAGCTTCTCGGCGGGTGCCGATACGCAGTATTTT. As protein: CASSFSAGADTQYF.

This clonotype occurred once. V and J are TRBV12-3 or TRBV12-4 and TRBJ2-5; D is possibly TRBD2 (5 bases). This CDR3 is 16 amino acids long. Trimming removed 5 bases at V and 2 bases at J, with 18 bases between. The CDR3 protein is CASSLSGLAGQETQYF. The CDR3 DNA reads TGTGCCAGCAGTCTATCCGGGCTAGCCGGACAAGAGACCCAGTACTTC.

The chain is built from TRBV14 and TRBJ1-2, with 8 bases identical to TRBD1. The V gene's germline CDR1 is SGHDN and CDR2 FVKESK. V gave up 3 bases and J gave up 8 bases; unmatched junction bases: 5. This CDR3 is 13 amino acids long. CDR3 protein: CASSQTGAGGYTF. The DNA for the CDR3 is TGTGCCAGCAGCCAGACAGGGGCGGGCGGCTACACCTTC.

CDR3 sequence: CASSARAGDRAEQYF. The CDR3 DNA reads TGTGCCAGCAGTGCGCGGGCAGGGGATAGGGCCGAGCAGTACTTC. The chain employs TRBV6-1 and TRBJ2-7, with a tentative D call TRBD1 (6 bases). The V end was cut by 4 bases, the J end by 6 bases, with 19 bases between. Germline V CDR1 and CDR2: MNHNS, SASEGT. This CDR3 has 15 residues.

The chain couples TRBV7-6 to TRBJ2-5, with D perhaps TRBD1 (6 bases). The J call may be mistaken, given a closer DNA end match to TRBJ2-7. The CDR3 has 14 amino acids. Germline assignment: CDR1 SGHVS and CDR2 FNYEAQ. The CDR3 region is CASSLEGDGYEQYF. Here the CDR3 DNA reads TGTGCCAGCAGCTTAGAGGGGGACGGCTACGAGCAGTACTTC.

This sequence joins TRBV15 and TRBJ1-1; no clear D. CDR1 and CDR2 (germline): LNHNV, YYDKDF (reference sequence). The V and J ends lost 0 bases and 12 bases respectively, with 17 bases between them. The CDR3 is 14 residues long. CDR3 in amino acids: CATSRDRTAGETFF. As DNA, the CDR3 is TGTGCCACCAGCAGAGATCGCACAGCGGGAGAAACTTTCTTT.